What follows describes a single TCR beta chain. Profiling relied on immunoSEQ multiplex PCR, and the TCRdb table lists in-frame clones only, not all of them. In the table there are around 460,000 clones, over 85% of which are singletons. The entry originates in a study of blood T cell repertoires in COVID-19. Germline loops: CDR1 WNHNN, CDR2 SYGVQD (reference sequence). Deletions cut 4 bases from V and 4 bases from J, with 20 bases between. The CDR3 is made up of 17 amino acids. The chain employs TRBV10-1 and TRBJ1-5; a possible D gene is TRBD1 (5 bases). The origin of this receptor is a young man with COVID-19, enrolled during active disease. The specimen sequenced was peripheral blood. The CDR3 bases are TGCGCCAGCAGTGGAGGTGACTGCTGGGGCGTTAATCAGCCCCAGCATTTT. Encoded protein: CASSGGDCWGVNQPQHF.